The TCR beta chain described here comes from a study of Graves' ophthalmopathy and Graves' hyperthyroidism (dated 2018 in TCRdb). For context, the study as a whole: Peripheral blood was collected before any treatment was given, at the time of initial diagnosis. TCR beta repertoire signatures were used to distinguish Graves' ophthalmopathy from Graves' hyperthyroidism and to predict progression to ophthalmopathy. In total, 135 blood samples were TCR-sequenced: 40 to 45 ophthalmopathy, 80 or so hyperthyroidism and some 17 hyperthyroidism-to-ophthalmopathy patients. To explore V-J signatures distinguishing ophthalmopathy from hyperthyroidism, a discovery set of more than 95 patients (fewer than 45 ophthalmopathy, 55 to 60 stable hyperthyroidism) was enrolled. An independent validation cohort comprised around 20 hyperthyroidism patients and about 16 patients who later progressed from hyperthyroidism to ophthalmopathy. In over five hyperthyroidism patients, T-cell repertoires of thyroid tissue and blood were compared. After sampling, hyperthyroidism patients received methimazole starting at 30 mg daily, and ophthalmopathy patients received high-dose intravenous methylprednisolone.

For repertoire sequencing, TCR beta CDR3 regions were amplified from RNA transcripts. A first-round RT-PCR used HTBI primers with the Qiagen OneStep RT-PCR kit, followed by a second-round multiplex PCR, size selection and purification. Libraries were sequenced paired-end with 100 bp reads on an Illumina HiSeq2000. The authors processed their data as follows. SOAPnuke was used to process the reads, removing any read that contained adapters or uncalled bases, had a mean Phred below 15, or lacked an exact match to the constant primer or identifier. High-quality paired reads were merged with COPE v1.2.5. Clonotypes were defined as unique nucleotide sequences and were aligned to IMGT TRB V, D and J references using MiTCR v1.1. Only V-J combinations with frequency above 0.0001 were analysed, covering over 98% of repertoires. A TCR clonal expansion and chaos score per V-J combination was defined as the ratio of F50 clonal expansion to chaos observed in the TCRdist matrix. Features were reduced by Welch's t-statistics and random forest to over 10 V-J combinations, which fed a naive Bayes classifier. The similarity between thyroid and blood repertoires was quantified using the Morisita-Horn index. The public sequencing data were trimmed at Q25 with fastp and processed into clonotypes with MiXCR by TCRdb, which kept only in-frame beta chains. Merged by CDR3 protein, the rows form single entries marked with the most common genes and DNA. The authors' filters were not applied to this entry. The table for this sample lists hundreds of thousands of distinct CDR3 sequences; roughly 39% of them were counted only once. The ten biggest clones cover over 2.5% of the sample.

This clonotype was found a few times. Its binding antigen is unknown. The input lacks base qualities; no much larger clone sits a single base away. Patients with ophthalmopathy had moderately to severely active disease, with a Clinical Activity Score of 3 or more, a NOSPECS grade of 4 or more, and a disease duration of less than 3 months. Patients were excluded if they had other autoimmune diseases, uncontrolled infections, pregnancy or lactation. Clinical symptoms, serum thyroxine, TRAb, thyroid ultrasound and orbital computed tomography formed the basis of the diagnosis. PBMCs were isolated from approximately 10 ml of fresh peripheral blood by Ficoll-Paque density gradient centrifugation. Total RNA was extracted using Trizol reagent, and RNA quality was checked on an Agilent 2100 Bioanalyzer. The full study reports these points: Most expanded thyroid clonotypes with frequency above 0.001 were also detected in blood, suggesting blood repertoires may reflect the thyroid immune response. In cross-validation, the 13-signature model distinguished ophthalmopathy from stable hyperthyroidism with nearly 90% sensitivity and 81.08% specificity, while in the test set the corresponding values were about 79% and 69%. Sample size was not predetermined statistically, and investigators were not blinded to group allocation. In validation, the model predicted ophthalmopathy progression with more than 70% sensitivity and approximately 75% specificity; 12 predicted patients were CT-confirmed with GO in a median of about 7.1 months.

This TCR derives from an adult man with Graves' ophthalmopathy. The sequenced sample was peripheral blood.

The CDR3 reads CASSPPLDRGWYEAFF. In nucleotide form, the sequence is TGTGCCAGCAGCCCACCCCTGGACAGGGGCTGGTACGAAGCTTTCTTT. The chain is made from TRBV9 and TRBJ1-1; a stretch of 9 junction bases matches TRBD1. The germline V end is reduced by 4 bases and the J end by 8 bases; junction bases left unmatched: 15. The CDR1 and CDR2 encoded by the germline V gene are SGDLS and YYNGEE. Measured from the cysteine to the phenylalanine, the CDR3 is 16 residues long. Only the CDR3 region is kept as DNA, spanning 48 bases read in frame from base 1.